The clone carrying this T cell receptor (beta chain) was seen only once. The antigen is not known. One end of the junction fails to match germline, which may point to a read error. This entry comes from a study of cytomegalovirus exposure and HLA in healthy donors. General observations from the study: It was taken for granted in presence/absence analyses that sequencing depth across donors was roughly uniform.

CDR1 and CDR2 (germline): KGHSH, LQKENI. This CDR3 is 15 amino acids long. The PCR used 60 Vbeta and 13 Jbeta primers. Assay used: immunoSEQ multiplex PCR; TCRdb lists only in-frame clones, some missing. Among some 96,000 clones listed, over 60% were seen once. The sequencing input was PBMCs. This sequence joins TRBV18 and TRBJ2-5; maybe TRBD2 (6 bases). The TCR comes from a female donor in good health and CMV-seronegative. The CDR3 DNA reads TGTGCCAGCTCACTGGGTGCTAGCGCGCAAGGGACCCAGTACTTC. Its protein is CASSLGASAQGTQYF. Full variable domain (rest looked up from reference TRBV18 and TRBJ2-5): NAGVMQNPRHLVRRRGQEARLRCSPMKGHSHVYWYRQLPEEGLKFMVYLQKENIIDESGMPKERFSAEFPKEGPSILRIQQVVRGDSAAYFCASSLGASAQGTQYFGPGTRLLVL.